This record concerns one T cell receptor beta chain sequence. The sample belongs to a study of blood T cell repertoires in COVID-19. In the source study's methods: Reference gene primers were amplified, and this amplification served to estimate nucleated cell counts. Profiling relied on immunoSEQ multiplex PCR, and the TCRdb table lists in-frame clones only, not all of them. V, J and clone size are taken as reported in that table, and D and trimming were inferred from the DNA itself. The profile shows 350,000 to 450,000 clones, about 87% of them singletons. V was clipped by 5 bases and J by 4 bases; unmatched bases: 6. Germline loops: CDR1 SGHVS, CDR2 FNYEAQ. This CDR3 has 15 residues.

The origin of this receptor is a human donor in a cohort sampled during active COVID-19. The chain combines TRBV7-6 with TRBJ1-1; 11 nucleotides line up with TRBD1. Sequencing was carried out using peripheral blood. CDR3 region: CASSEGQGASTEAFF. CDR3 in DNA: TGTGCCAGCAGCGAAGGACAGGGGGCGAGCACTGAAGCTTTCTTT.